This TCR beta chain was recorded in a study of control samples from healthy donors and cancer patients. Clones were read by immunoSEQ multiplex PCR, and TCRdb kept only the in-frame ones, dropping some. Of around 180,000 clones in the sample, 75% to 95% were seen once. Losses at the gene ends were 0 bases for V and 5 bases for J; bases not matched to a gene: 7. Per germline, CDR1 MGHRA and CDR2 YSYEKL. The CDR3 runs 17 residues. The V and J genes are TRBV4-1 and TRBJ2-1; 10 nucleotides agree with TRBD2. Sequencing was carried out using blood. The TCR was taken from a woman between 35 and 50 years old in good health. The CDR3 spells CASSQDRLAGVNNEQFF. The CDR3 DNA is TGCGCCAGCAGCCAAGATCGGCTAGCGGGGGTTAACAATGAGCAGTTCTTC.